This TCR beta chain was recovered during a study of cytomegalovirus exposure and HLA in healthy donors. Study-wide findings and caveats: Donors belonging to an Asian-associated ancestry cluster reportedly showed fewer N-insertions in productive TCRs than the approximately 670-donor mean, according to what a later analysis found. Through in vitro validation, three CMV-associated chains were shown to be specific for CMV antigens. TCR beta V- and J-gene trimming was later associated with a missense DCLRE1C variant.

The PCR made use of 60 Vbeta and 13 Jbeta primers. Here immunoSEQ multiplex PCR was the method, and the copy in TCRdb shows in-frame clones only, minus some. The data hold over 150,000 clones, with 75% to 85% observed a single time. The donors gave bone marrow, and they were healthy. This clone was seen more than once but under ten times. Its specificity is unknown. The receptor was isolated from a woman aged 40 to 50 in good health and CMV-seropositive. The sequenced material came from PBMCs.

The CDR3 coding sequence is TGTGCCAGCAGTTCAAGGACTAGCACAGATACGCAGTATTTT. As protein: CASSSRTSTDTQYF. The chain employs TRBV27 and TRBJ2-3, with D maybe TRBD2 (5 bases). CDR1 MNHEY and CDR2 SMNVEV come from the germline V gene (reference sequence). The CDR3 is 14 amino acids. Trimming pared 4 bases from V and 0 bases from J, leaving 8 bases between.